This T cell receptor beta chain is drawn from a study of blood T cell repertoires in COVID-19. Recruits, aged roughly 18 to 89 years, lived in 24 US areas. Participants reported their clinical history, and cohort assignment relied on those reports. Recovered status in Cohort 3 required two negative PCRs, clearance, or symptom resolution. V shed 1 base, J shed 1 base, and the junction held 0 bases outside the gene matches. CDR3 length: 14 residues. Germline V CDR1 and CDR2: SGHKS, YYEKEE (reference sequence). In the original workflow: Counts of nucleated cells, estimated from reference gene primer amplification, were obtained. TCRdb's copy holds only in-frame clones and misses some; the assay was immunoSEQ multiplex PCR. D and trimming were read from the DNA, whereas the V and J calls and clone size are those reported in that table. The sample includes 310,000 or so clones, approximately 86% seen only once; the top ten take 8.5% to 10%.

Sequences were obtained from PBMCs or T cells enriched from blood (not recorded which). The chain combines TRBV5-5 with TRBJ2-5; 8 bases are shared with TRBD2. The source of this sequence is a woman between 18 and 30 years old who had recovered from COVID-19. CDR3 sequence: CASSLRGGQETQYF. As DNA, the CDR3 is TGTGCCAGCAGCTTGCGGGGGGGCCAAGAGACCCAGTACTTC.